The 26 T cell receptor beta chains reported below all come from one sample, sequenced in a study of identifying expanded T cells in peripheral blood. This table comes from immunoSEQ multiplex PCR, and its TCRdb copy is limited to in-frame clones, with some not included. Of about 91,000 clones in the sample, more than 70% were seen once. Sequencing was done on a sample of blood. Source of these receptors: a person aged 18-70 years in good health.

The J gene is TRBJ2-2, the V gene TRBV27; weak D call: TRBD1 (6 bases). This CDR3 contains 14 residues. V was shortened by 7 bases and J by 6 bases, with 15 bases between the two germline ends. The germline V gene has CDR1 MNHEY and CDR2 SMNVEV (reference sequence). CDR3 bases: TGTGCCAGCACCCCTACAGGGTTACCCGGGGAGCTGTTTTTT. Protein: CASTPTGLPGELFF.

J is TRBJ1-5 and V is TRBV9; TRBD1 might be the D (5 bases). V lost 0 bases and J 3 bases, leaving 37 bases between the germline ends. The CDR3 covers 24 residues. Germline V gene sequence: CDR1 SGDLS, CDR2 YYNGEE. The CDR3 bases are TGTGCCAGCAGCGTAGTACCATCGGCGTACCTGGGGGGTGCCCGTCGGCCTAACAATCAGCCCCAGCATTTT. The encoded protein is CASSVVPSAYLGGARRPNNQPQHF.

The chain has TRBV28 and TRBJ1-4; no firm D call. The CDR3 is 15 residues long. In germline, CDR1 is MDHEN, CDR2 SYDVKM. The germline V and J ends were trimmed by 4 bases and 2 bases, with 11 bases remaining between them. As DNA, the CDR3 is TGTGCCAGCAGTTGGGAGCCTGGCACTAATGAAAAACTGTTTTTT. Translated: CASSWEPGTNEKLFF.

This chain joins TRBV7-2 and TRBJ2-5; D is uncertain. The CDR3 is made up of 12 amino acids. The germline V gene has CDR1 SGHTA and CDR2 FQGNSA. V was pared by 3 bases and J by 7 bases, with 9 bases between. CDR3 residues: CASSFPRRTQYF. CDR3 in DNA: TGTGCCAGCAGCTTTCCAAGAAGGACCCAGTACTTC.

The V and J genes are TRBV5-1 and TRBJ2-7, with D uncertain. CDR3 length: 14 residues. The germline gives CDR1 SGHRS, CDR2 YFSETQ. V dropped 4 bases and J dropped 0 bases, with 11 bases sitting between them. Here the CDR3 reads CASSRMRSSYEQYF. The CDR3 DNA follows: TGCGCCAGCAGCCGGATGAGGAGCTCCTACGAGCAGTACTTC. The complete variable domain, with remaining parts taken from reference TRBV5-1 and TRBJ2-7, reads KAGVTQTPRYLIKTRGQQVTLSCSPISGHRSVSWYQQTPGQGLQFLFEYFSETQRNKGNFPGRFSGRQFSNSRSEMNVSTLELGDSALYLCASSRMRSSYEQYFGPGTRLTVT.

The rearrangement uses TRBV2 and TRBJ2-7; 10 bases line up with TRBD1. This CDR3 has 15 residues. V was clipped by 7 bases and J by 6 bases; unmatched bases: 12. Germline values: CDR1 SNHLY, CDR2 FYNNEI. CDR3 bases: TGTGCCAGCACCAGGACAGGGGGGCTTCTAAGCGAGCAGTACTTC. Translated, it gives CASTRTGGLLSEQYF.

V is TRBV6-5 and J is TRBJ2-3; D gene uncertain. Trimming stripped 5 bases from V and 1 base from J, with 10 bases between. There are 14 residues in the CDR3. Germline V gene sequence: CDR1 MNHEY, CDR2 SVGAGI. The CDR3 protein is CASSGMGGTDTQYF. CDR3 DNA sequence: TGTGCCAGCAGTGGTATGGGCGGCACAGATACGCAGTATTTT.

For the CDR3, the DNA is TGTGCCAGCAGCGTAGGGGCTAGCGGCTACAATGAGCAGTTCTTC. As protein: CASSVGASGYNEQFF. This chain uses TRBV9 with TRBJ2-1; 7 bases match TRBD2. This CDR3 comprises 15 residues. V lost 0 bases to trimming and J lost 3 bases; unmatched junction nucleotides: 3. Germline lookup yields CDR1 SGDLS and CDR2 YYNGEE.

The chain combines TRBV27 with TRBJ2-7, with no clear D. The germline CDR1 and CDR2 sequences are MNHEY and SMNVEV (reference sequence). V was clipped by 3 bases and J by 4 bases, with 7 bases between them. The CDR3 extends over 12 amino acids. The CDR3 DNA is TGTGCCAGCAGTTTCTTAGGTTACGAGCAGTACTTC. Its protein is CASSFLGYEQYF.

The chain links TRBV19 to TRBJ2-3; D may be TRBD2 (6 bases). CDR3 size: 15 residues. Germline CDR1 and CDR2: LNHDA and SQIVND (reference sequence). V gave up 3 bases and J gave up 4 bases, with 14 bases separating them. In nucleotides, the CDR3 is TGTGCCAGTAGTATCGGGACTTTAATTTCAGATACGCAGTATTTT. This gives the protein CASSIGTLISDTQYF. Full variable domain (outside the CDR3, taken from reference TRBV19 and TRBJ2-3): DGGITQSPKYLFRKEGQNVTLSCEQNLNHDAMYWYRQDPGQGLRLIYYSQIVNDFQKGDIAEGYSVSREKKESFPLTVTSAQKNPTAFYLCASSIGTLISDTQYFGPGTRLTVL.

The chain combines TRBV4-2 with TRBJ2-5; no definite D call. Trimming took off 0 bases at V and 4 bases at J, with 12 bases between the two ends. This CDR3 is built from 15 residues. The germline V gene encodes CDR1 LGHNA and CDR2 YNFKEQ. CDR3 loop: CASSQDQGSGETQYF. CDR3 sequence (DNA): TGTGCCAGCAGCCAAGATCAAGGGTCAGGAGAGACCCAGTACTTC.

Note on this clone: An end of the junction differs from the germline gene, which may be a read error. V and J are TRBV15 and TRBJ2-7; 9 bases fit TRBD1. This CDR3 has 14 residues. Germline V gene sequence: CDR1 LNHNV, CDR2 YYDKDF (reference sequence). The DNA for the CDR3 is TGTACCACCTCGCCGGGACAGGGAGCCTACGAGCAGTACTTC. Translating gives CTTSPGQGAYEQYF.

The J gene is TRBJ1-6, the V gene TRBV9; 7 positions agree with TRBD1. CDR3 length: 14 residues. Germline V lookup: CDR1 SGDLS, CDR2 YYNGEE. V was pared by 4 bases and J by 6 bases, with 4 bases of the junction left unmatched. CDR3 sequence: CASSLGQFNSPLHF. The CDR3 DNA follows: TGTGCCAGCAGCTTGGGACAGTTTAATTCACCCCTCCACTTT.

V is TRBV9 and J is TRBJ1-4, with a possible D match to TRBD1 (6 bases). Deletions cut 7 bases from V and 8 bases from J, with 21 bases between. This CDR3 is built from 15 residues. Germline V gives CDR1 SGDLS, CDR2 YYNGEE. CDR3 loop: CASSSGPEGDEKLFF. The CDR3 DNA is TGTGCCAGCTCTAGTGGGCCGGAGGGGGACGAAAAACTGTTTTTT.

J is TRBJ2-3 and V is TRBV19; D is perhaps TRBD1 or TRBD2 (6 bases each). Trimming took 5 bases from V and 6 from J, leaving 9 bases between them. Germline V CDR1 and CDR2: LNHDA, SQIVND (reference sequence). This CDR3 contains 12 residues. CDR3 region: CASSPGADTQYF. For the CDR3, the DNA is TGTGCCAGTAGTCCGGGGGCCGATACGCAGTATTTT.

This rearrangement joins TRBV5-4 to TRBJ1-2; 11 nucleotides match TRBD1. This CDR3 is built from 15 residues. Germline V gives CDR1 SGHNT, CDR2 YYREEE (reference sequence). J lost 3 bases, V lost 4 bases, and 5 bases had no gene match. The CDR3 nucleotides read TGTGCCAGCAGCCCCGGACAGGGGGCACACTATGGCTACACCTTC. Translating gives CASSPGQGAHYGYTF.

The rearrangement links TRBV6-6 to TRBJ1-2; 8 bases are a match to TRBD1. The CDR3 is 15 residues long. Trimming removed 2 bases from V and 4 bases from J; junction bases left unmatched: 6. Germline CDR1 and CDR2: MNHNY and SVGAGI (reference sequence). The CDR3 DNA sequence: TGTGCCAGCAGTTACCTGGACAGGGACGGCTATGGCTACACCTTC. This sequence encodes CASSYLDRDGYGYTF.

CDR3 loop: CAISVDRGREETQYF. The DNA of the CDR3 is TGTGCCATCAGTGTGGACAGGGGGCGAGAGGAGACCCAGTACTTC. The chain joins TRBV10-3 to TRBJ2-5, with TRBD1 identical over 11 bases. The length of the CDR3 is 15 residues. CDR1 and CDR2 from the germline V gene are ENHRY and SYGVKD. V was clipped by 4 bases and J by 5 bases; unmatched bases: 6.

The CDR3 spells CASSDSADEQYF. The CDR3 DNA reads as TGTGCCAGCAGTGATTCCGCCGACGAGCAGTACTTC. The chain couples TRBV25-1 to TRBJ2-7, with D unresolved. This CDR3 has 12 amino acids. V lost 3 bases, J lost 5 bases, and 8 bases lay in between. The germline gives CDR1 MGHDK, CDR2 SYGVNS.

The chain uses TRBV27 and TRBJ1-2; 7 nucleotides line up with TRBD1. Germline assignment: CDR1 MNHEY and CDR2 SMNVEV (reference sequence). V dropped 4 bases and J dropped 4; count of bases not matched to a gene: 6. The CDR3 has 14 residues. CDR3 residues: CASSSFPGGYGYTF. The CDR3 nucleotides are TGTGCCAGCAGTTCCTTCCCAGGGGGCTATGGCTACACCTTC.

The chain carries TRBV2 and TRBJ1-2; 8 bases map to TRBD1. Germline V gene data show CDR1 as SNHLY and CDR2 as FYNNEI. The CDR3 is 17 residues long. The V segment lost 6 bases and the J segment 1 base; nucleotides outside the gene matches: 13. The CDR3 sequence: CASRTGAITADNYGYTF. As DNA, the CDR3 is TGTGCCAGCAGGACAGGGGCCATTACCGCCGATAACTATGGCTACACCTTC.

This chain joins TRBV10-1 and TRBJ2-5; maybe TRBD1 (6 bases). The CDR3 is made up of 15 amino acids. Trimming shortened V by 6 bases and J by 1 base, and 15 bases separated the two germline ends. Germline V gene lookup returns CDR1 WNHNN and CDR2 SYGVQD (reference sequence). The CDR3 bases are TGCGCCAGCAGAGAAAACGAGGACAGCCAAGAGACCCAGTACTTC. Its protein product is CASRENEDSQETQYF.

CDR3 bases: TGTGCCAGCAGCCAAGATCTGGACTCTGGGGCCAACGTCCTGACTTTC. Encoded protein: CASSQDLDSGANVLTF. The chain is built from TRBV4-2 and TRBJ2-6; D call uncertain. The V gene lost 0 bases and the J gene lost 0 bases, with 6 bases spanning the gap. Per germline, CDR1 LGHNA and CDR2 YNFKEQ. The length of the CDR3 is 16 residues.

V usage is TRBV15 and J usage is TRBJ2-6, with D possibly TRBD1 on 5 matching bases. V dropped 1 base and J dropped 0 bases, with 10 bases sitting between them. The CDR3 sequence is 17 residues long. Germline assignment: CDR1 LNHNV and CDR2 YYDKDF (reference sequence). The CDR3 protein is CATSRGRQLSGANVLTF. CDR3 sequence (DNA): TGTGCCACCAGCAGAGGACGACAGCTCTCTGGGGCCAACGTCCTGACTTTC. Drawing the rest from reference TRBV15 and TRBJ2-6, the complete variable domain is DAMVIQNPRYQVTQFGKPVTLSCSQTLNHNVMYWYQQKSSQAPKLLFHYYDKDFNNEADTPDNFQSRRPNTSFCFLDIRSPGLGDTAMYLCATSRGRQLSGANVLTFGAGSRLTVL.

V and J are TRBV28 and TRBJ2-3, with D possibly being TRBD1 or TRBD2 (5 bases each). V was cut by 4 bases and J by 5 bases, with 19 bases left in between. Germline CDR1 is MDHEN and CDR2 is SYDVKM. The CDR3 sequence is 16 residues long. The CDR3 loop reads CASSSTGTRLGDTQYF. CDR3 nucleotides: TGTGCCAGCAGTTCGACCGGGACCAGACTCGGAGATACGCAGTATTTT. Looking up the rest from reference TRBV28 and TRBJ2-3 gives the full variable domain: DVKVTQSSRYLVKRTGEKVFLECVQDMDHENMFWYRQDPGLGLRLIYFSYDVKMKEKGDIPEGYSVSREKKERFSLILESASTNQTSMYLCASSSTGTRLGDTQYFGPGTRLTVL.

This clone has just a few counts. The rearrangement uses TRBV2 and TRBJ2-1, with D hard to call. Trimming removed 8 bases at V and 0 bases at J, with 8 bases between. The CDR3 runs to 13 residues. Germline assignment: CDR1 SNHLY and CDR2 FYNNEI. For the CDR3, the DNA is TGTGCCAGCCTCTCTAGCTCCTACAATGAGCAGTTCTTC. This codes for CASLSSSYNEQFF. Complete variable domain (other parts from reference TRBV2 and TRBJ2-1): EPEVTQTPSHQVTQMGQEVILRCVPISNHLYFYWYRQILGQKVEFLVSFYNNEISEKSEIFDDQFSVERPDGSNFTLKIRSTKLEDSAMYFCASLSSSYNEQFFGPGTRLTVL.